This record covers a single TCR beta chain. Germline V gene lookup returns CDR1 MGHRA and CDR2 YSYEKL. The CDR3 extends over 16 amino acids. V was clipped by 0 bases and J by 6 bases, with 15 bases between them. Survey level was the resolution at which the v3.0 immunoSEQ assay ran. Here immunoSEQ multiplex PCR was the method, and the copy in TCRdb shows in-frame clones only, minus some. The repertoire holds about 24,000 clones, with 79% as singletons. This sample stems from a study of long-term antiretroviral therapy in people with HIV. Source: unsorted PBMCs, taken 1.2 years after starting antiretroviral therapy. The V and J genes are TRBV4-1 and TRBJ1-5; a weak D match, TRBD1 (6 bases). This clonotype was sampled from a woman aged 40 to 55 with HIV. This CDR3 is CASSQDPAGATQPQHF. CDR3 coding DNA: TGCGCCAGCAGCCAAGACCCCGCAGGGGCCACTCAGCCCCAGCATTTT.